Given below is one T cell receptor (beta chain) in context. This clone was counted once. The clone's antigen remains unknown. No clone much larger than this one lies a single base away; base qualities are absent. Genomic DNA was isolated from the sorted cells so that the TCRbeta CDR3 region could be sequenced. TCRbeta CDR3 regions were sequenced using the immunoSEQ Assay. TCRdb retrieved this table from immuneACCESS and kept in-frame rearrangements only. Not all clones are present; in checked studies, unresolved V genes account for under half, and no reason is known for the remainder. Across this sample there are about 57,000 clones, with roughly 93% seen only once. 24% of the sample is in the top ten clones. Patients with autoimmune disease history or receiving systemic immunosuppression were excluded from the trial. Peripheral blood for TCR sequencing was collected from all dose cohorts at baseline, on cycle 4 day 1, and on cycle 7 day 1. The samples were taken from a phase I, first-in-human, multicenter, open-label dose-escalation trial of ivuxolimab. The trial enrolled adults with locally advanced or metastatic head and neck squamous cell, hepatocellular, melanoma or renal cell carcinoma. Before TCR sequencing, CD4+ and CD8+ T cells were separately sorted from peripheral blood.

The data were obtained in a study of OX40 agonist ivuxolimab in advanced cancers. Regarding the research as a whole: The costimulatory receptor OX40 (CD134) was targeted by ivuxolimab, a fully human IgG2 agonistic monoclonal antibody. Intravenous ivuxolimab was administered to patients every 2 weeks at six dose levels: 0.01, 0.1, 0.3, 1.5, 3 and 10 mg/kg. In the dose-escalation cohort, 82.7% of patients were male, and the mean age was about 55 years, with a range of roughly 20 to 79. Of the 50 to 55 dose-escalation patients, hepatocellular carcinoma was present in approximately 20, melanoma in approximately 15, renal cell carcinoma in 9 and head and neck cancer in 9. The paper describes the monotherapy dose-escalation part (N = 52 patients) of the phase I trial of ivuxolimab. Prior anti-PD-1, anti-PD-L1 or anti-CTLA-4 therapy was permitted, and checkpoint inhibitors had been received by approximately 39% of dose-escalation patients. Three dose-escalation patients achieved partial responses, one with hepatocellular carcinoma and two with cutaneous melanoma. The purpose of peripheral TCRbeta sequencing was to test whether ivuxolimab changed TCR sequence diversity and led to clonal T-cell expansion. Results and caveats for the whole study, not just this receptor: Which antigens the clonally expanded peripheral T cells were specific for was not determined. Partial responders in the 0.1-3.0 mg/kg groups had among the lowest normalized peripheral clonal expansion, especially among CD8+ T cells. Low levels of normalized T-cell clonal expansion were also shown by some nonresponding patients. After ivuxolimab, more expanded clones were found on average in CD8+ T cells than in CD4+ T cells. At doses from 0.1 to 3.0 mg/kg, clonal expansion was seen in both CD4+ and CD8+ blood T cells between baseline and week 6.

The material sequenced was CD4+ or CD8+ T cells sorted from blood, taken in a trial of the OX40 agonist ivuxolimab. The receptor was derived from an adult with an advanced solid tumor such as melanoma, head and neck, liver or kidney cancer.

The CDR3 reads as follows: CASSFRLDYEQYF. The base sequence is TGTGCCAGCAGTTTTCGCCTAGACTACGAGCAGTACTTC. Here the chain combines TRBV27 and TRBJ2-7, with no reliable assignment of the D segment. V gives up 3 bases and J gives up 3 bases, and the segment between their germline ends measures 9 bases. The CDR3 spans 13 residues, from the cysteine through the phenylalanine. Just CDR3 DNA is preserved here, 39 bases in frame from base 1. The germline V gene (reference sequence) provides CDR1 MNHEY and CDR2 SMNVEV.